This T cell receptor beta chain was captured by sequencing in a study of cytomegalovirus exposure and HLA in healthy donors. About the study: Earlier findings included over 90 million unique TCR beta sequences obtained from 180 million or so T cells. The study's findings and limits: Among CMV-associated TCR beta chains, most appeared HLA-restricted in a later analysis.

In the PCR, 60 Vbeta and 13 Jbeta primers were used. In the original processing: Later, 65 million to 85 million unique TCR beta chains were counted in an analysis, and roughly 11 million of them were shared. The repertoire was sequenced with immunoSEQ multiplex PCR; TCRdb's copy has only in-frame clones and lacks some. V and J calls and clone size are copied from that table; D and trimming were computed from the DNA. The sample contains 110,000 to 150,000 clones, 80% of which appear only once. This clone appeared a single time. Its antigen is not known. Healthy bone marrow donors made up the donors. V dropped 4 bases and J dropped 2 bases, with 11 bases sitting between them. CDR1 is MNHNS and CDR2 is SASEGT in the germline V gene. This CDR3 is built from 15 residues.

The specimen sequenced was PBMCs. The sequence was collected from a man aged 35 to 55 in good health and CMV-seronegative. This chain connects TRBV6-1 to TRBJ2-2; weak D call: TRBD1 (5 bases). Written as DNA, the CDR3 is TGTGCCAGCAGTGGGCCCAGGACAAACACCGGGGAGCTGTTTTTT. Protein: CASSGPRTNTGELFF.